This T cell receptor (beta chain) was identified during a study of T cell changes during pregnancy in multiple sclerosis. Generated by immunoSEQ multiplex PCR, the TCRdb table keeps only in-frame clones and is missing some. The sample shows about 70,000 clones, 85% to 95% of them seen only once. This CDR3 is built from 13 residues. Germline CDR1 reads LNHDA; CDR2 reads SQIVND (reference sequence). The V gene end was trimmed by 5 bases and the J gene end by 10 bases; junction bases not matched to a gene: 10. This receptor was identified in a female donor with multiple sclerosis, enrolled in a pregnancy study. The sample was CD4+ T cells from peripheral blood mononuclear cells, taken after pregnancy. This sequence joins TRBV19 and TRBJ1-2; 7 bases agree with TRBD1. The DNA for the CDR3 is TGTGCCAGTAGTGATGCGACAGGGTTGGACTACACCTTC. Amino acids: CASSDATGLDYTF.